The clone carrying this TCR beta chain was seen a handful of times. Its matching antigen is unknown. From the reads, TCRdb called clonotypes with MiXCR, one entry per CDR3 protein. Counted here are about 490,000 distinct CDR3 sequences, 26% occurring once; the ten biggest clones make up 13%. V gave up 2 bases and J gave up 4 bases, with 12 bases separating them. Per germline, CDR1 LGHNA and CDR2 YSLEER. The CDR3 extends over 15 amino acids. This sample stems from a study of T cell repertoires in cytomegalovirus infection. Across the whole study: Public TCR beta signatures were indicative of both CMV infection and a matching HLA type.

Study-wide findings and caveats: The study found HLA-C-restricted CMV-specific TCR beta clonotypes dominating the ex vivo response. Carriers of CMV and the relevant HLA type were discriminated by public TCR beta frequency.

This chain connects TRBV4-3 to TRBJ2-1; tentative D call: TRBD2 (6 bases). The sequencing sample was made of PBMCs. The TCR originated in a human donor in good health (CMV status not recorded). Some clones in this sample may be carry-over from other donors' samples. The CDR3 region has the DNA TGCGCCAGCAGCCAATACCGGGACTCTTACAATGAGCAGTTCTTC. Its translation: CASSQYRDSYNEQFF.